This entry lists 7 T cell receptor beta chains sequenced from one sample in a study of cytomegalovirus exposure and HLA in healthy donors. The PCR made use of 60 Vbeta and 13 Jbeta primers. Produced via immunoSEQ multiplex PCR; TCRdb's table is partial and in-frame only. The sample has about 130,000 clones, about 85% seen once. Specimen: PBMCs. Receptors were obtained from a boy aged 10-17 years in good health and CMV-seronegative.

V gene TRBV15 combines with J gene TRBJ1-2; 8 nucleotides line up with TRBD1. The CDR3 sequence is 16 residues long. Germline CDR1 reads LNHNV; CDR2 reads YYDKDF (reference sequence). The junction had 10 bases not matched to a gene; V was cut back by 3 bases and J by 4 bases. The DNA of the CDR3 is TGTGCCACCAGCAGTACCCCGGACAGGGTTGGCTATGGCTACACCTTC. This gives the protein CATSSTPDRVGYGYTF.

The chain uses TRBV7-2 and TRBJ1-5; D is perhaps TRBD1 (5 bases). Germline CDR1 is SGHTA and CDR2 is FQGNSA. The CDR3 is made up of 18 amino acids. The V end was cut by 5 bases, the J end by 0 bases, with 20 bases between. The CDR3 is CASSPRAGRGDSNQPQHF. The CDR3 DNA is TGTGCCAGCAGCCCAAGGGCAGGGCGGGGGGATAGCAATCAGCCCCAGCATTTT.

The chain recombines TRBV4-1 with TRBJ2-3; 10 bases map to TRBD2. The CDR3 length is 16 residues. Trimming took 1 base from V and 6 from J; bases not matched to a gene: 7. Germline-derived CDR1 and CDR2 are MGHRA and YSYEKL. The CDR3 DNA sequence: TGCGCCAGCAGCCAAGTGCAAGCGGGGGGGACGGATACGCAGTATTTT. It is translated as CASSQVQAGGTDTQYF.

This rearrangement joins TRBV5-1 to TRBJ1-1; 10 bases map to TRBD1. The CDR3 is 15 amino acids. The J segment lost 3 bases and the V segment lost 1 base, leaving 3 bases of the junction unmatched. Germline loops: CDR1 SGHRS, CDR2 YFSETQ. CDR3 coding DNA: TGCGCCAGCAGCTTGCTTGGACAGGGGGACACTGAAGCTTTCTTT. This gives the protein CASSLLGQGDTEAFF.

This clone was detected only a few times. The chain uses TRBV5-6 and TRBJ1-1, with 7 bases lining up with TRBD1. Trimming at V came to 4 bases and at J to 4 bases, leaving 13 bases not matched to a gene. CDR1 and CDR2 from the germline V gene are SGHDT and YYEEEE. The CDR3 totals 16 residues. For the CDR3, the DNA is TGTGCCAGCAGCGCTATACAGGGGATGTCTGGCACTGAAGCTTTCTTT. Protein product: CASSAIQGMSGTEAFF.

The chain combines TRBV15 with TRBJ2-7, with D unclear. Trimming removed 1 base from V and 6 bases from J, with 10 bases in between. The germline CDR1 and CDR2 sequences are LNHNV and YYDKDF (reference sequence). This CDR3 is built from 13 residues. For the CDR3, the DNA is TGTGCCACCAGCAGAGCTCGCACTCGCGAGCAGTACTTC. Amino acid sequence: CATSRARTREQYF.

The V call is TRBV19, the J call TRBJ1-2, with a tentative D call TRBD1 (5 bases). The germline V gene encodes CDR1 LNHDA and CDR2 SQIVND (reference sequence). The V end was cut by 3 bases, the J end by 1 base, with 6 bases between. The CDR3 spans 13 residues. CDR3 loop: CASSIDSNYGYTF. The DNA of the CDR3 is TGTGCCAGTAGTATCGACAGTAACTATGGCTACACCTTC.